The table lists the clone carrying this T cell receptor (beta chain) with many counts. The antigen is not known. Germline V gives CDR1 MNHEY, CDR2 SVGAGI. V lost 0 bases and J 2 bases, leaving 14 bases between the germline ends. The length of the CDR3 is 16 residues. Orbital computed tomography and thyroid ultrasound, together with serum TRAb and thyroxine and clinical symptoms, were used for diagnoses. This entry belongs to a study of T cells in Graves' hyperthyroidism and ophthalmopathy. Study-level information: Sampling of peripheral blood happened at initial diagnosis, prior to any treatment. The study, taken as a whole, reports: Among thyroid clonotypes expanded above 0.001, most also appeared in blood. The model anticipated ophthalmopathy a median approximately six months pre-onset.

What was amplified from RNA transcripts were TCR beta CDR3 regions. RT-PCR in the first round (using the HTBI primer set) targeted the TCR CDR3. One entry per CDR3 protein, called by TCRdb with MiXCR from the multiplex PCR reads. The profile shows 700,000 or so distinct CDR3 sequences, about 15% of them singletons. The J gene is TRBJ2-7, the V gene TRBV6-5; the D is unclear. The source is a woman in her fifties or sixties with Graves' ophthalmopathy. Specimen: blood. The CDR3 loop reads CASSYSIEEQTYEQYF. Written as DNA, the CDR3 is TGTGCCAGCAGTTACTCGATTGAGGAGCAAACCTACGAGCAGTACTTC.